This TCR beta chain is from a study of control samples from healthy donors and cancer patients. Unmatched junction bases numbered 6, after V lost 5 bases and J lost 1 base. Germline V CDR1 and CDR2: MNHEY, SVGEGT. This CDR3 comprises 16 residues. Profiled with immunoSEQ multiplex PCR; TCRdb holds only in-frame clones, not every one. Among about 170,000 clones listed, about 90% were seen once. This receptor was obtained from a woman aged 40 to 50 in good health. J is TRBJ2-5 and V is TRBV6-2 or TRBV6-3; 11 positions match TRBD2. Sequenced sample: blood. The CDR3 sequence is CASSPPLAGAQETQYF. The CDR3 nucleotides read TGTGCCAGCAGTCCACCACTAGCGGGGGCCCAAGAGACCCAGTACTTC.